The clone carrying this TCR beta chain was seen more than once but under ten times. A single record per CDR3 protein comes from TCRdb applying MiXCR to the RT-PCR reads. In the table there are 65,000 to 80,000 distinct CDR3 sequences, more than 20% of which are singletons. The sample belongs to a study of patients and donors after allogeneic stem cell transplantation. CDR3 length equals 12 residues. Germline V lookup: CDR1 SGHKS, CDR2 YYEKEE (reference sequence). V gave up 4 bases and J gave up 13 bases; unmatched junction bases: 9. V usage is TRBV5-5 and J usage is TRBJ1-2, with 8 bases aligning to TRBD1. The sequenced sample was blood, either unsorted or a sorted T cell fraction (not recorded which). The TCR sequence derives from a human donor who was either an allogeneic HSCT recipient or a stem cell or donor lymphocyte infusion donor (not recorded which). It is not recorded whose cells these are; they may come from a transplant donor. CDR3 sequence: CASSLDREFFTF. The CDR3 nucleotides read TGTGCCAGCAGCCTGGACAGGGAGTTCTTCACCTTC.